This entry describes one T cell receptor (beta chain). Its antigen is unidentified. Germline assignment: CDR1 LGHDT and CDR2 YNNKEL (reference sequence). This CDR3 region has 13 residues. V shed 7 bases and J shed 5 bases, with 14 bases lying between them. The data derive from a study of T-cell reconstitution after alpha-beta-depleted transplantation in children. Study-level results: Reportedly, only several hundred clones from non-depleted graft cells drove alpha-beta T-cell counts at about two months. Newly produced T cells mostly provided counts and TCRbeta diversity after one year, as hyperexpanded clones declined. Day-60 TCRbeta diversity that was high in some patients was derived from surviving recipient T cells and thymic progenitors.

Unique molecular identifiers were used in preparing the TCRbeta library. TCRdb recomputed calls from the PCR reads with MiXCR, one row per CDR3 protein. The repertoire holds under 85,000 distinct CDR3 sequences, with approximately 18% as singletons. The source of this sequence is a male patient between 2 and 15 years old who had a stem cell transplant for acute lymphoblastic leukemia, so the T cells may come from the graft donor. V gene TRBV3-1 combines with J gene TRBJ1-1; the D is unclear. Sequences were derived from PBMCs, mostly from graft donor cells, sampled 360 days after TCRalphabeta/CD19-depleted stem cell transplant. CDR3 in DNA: TGTGCCAGCACCAGTGGGGTAGGGACTGAAGCTTTCTTT. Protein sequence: CASTSGVGTEAFF. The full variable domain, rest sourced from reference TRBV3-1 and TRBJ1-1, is DTAVSQTPKYLVTQMGNDKSIKCEQNLGHDTMYWYKQDSKKFLKIMFSYNNKELIINETVPNRFSPKSPDKAHLNLHINSLELGDSAVYFCASTSGVGTEAFFGQGTRLTVV.